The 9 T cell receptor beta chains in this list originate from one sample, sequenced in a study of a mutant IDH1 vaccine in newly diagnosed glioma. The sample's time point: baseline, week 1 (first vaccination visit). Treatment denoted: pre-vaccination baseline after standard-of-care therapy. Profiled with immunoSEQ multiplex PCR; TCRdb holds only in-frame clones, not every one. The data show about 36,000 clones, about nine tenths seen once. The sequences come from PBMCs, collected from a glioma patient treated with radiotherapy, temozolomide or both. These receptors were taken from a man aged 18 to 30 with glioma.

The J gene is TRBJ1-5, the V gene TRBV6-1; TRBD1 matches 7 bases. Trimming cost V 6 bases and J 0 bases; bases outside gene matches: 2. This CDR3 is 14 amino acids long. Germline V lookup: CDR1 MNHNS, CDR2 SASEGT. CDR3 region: CASRNRGSNQPQHF. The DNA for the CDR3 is TGTGCCAGCAGAAACAGGGGTAGCAATCAGCCCCAGCATTTT.

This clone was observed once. The CDR3 DNA sequence: TGTGCCAGCAGTTTTGGAGCAGTAGAGACCCAGTACTTC. It yields the protein CASSFGAVETQYF. The chain links TRBV28 to TRBJ2-5, with no clear D. Trimming cost V 3 bases and J 4 bases, with 9 bases left between them. There are 13 residues in the CDR3. Per the germline V gene, CDR1 is MDHEN and CDR2 is SYDVKM.

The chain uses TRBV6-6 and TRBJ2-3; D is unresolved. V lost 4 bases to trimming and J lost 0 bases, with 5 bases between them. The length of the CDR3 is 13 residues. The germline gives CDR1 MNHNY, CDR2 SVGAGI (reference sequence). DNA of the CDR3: TGTGCCAGCAGTTTGGACAGCACAGATACGCAGTATTTT. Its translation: CASSLDSTDTQYF.

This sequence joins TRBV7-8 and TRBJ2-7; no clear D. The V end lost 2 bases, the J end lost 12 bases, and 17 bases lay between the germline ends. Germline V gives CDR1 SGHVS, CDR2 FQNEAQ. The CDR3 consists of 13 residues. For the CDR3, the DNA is TGTGCCAGCAGCTTATCCCTTGTCGCAATGGGGTACTTC. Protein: CASSLSLVAMGYF.

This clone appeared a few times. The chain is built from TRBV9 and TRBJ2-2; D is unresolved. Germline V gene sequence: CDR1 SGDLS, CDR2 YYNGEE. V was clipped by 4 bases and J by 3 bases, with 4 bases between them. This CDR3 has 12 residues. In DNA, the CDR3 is TGTGCCAGCAGCCCTTACACCGGGGAGCTGTTTTTT. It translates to CASSPYTGELFF. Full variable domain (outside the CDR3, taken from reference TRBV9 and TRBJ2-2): DSGVTQTPKHLITATGQRVTLRCSPRSGDLSVYWYQQSLDQGLQFLIQYYNGEERAKGNILERFSAQQFPDLHSELNLSSLELGDSALYFCASSPYTGELFFGEGSRLTVL.

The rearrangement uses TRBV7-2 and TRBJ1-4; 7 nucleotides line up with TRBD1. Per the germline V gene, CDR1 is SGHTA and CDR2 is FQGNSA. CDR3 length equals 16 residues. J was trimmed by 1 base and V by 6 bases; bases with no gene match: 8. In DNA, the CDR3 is TGTGCCAGCAGTTTACAGGGGATTGGAACTAATGAAAAACTGTTTTTT. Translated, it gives CASSLQGIGTNEKLFF.

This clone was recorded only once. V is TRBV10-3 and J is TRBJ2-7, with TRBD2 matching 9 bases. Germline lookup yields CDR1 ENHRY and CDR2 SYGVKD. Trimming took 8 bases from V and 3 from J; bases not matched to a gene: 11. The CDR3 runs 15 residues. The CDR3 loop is CAILQAGGTFYEQYF. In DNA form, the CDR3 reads TGTGCCATCCTACAAGCGGGAGGAACTTTCTACGAGCAGTACTTC.

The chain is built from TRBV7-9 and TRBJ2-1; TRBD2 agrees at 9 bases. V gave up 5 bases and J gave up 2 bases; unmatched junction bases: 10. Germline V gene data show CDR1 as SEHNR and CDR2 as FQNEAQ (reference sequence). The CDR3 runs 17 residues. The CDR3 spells CASSPLLAGKAYNEQFF. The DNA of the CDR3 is TGTGCCAGCAGCCCCTTACTAGCGGGTAAAGCCTACAATGAGCAGTTCTTC.

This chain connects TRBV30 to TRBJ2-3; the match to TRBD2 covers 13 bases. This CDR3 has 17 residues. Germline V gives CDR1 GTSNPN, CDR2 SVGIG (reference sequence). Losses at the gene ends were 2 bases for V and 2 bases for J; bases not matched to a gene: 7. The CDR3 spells CAWSTRGLAGNTDTQYF. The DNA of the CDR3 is TGTGCCTGGAGTACCCGGGGACTAGCGGGAAACACAGATACGCAGTATTTT.